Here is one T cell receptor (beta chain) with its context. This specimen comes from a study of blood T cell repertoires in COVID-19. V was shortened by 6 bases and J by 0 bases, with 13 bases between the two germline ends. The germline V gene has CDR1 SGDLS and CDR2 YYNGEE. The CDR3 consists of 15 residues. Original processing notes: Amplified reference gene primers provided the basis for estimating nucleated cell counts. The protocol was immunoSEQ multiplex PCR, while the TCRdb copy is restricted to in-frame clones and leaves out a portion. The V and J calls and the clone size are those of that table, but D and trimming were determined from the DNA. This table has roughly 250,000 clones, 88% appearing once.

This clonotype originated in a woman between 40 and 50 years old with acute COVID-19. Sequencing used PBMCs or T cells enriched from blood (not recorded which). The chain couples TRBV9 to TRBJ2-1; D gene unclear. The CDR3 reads CASTRAENSYNEQFF. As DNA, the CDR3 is TGTGCCAGCACCCGAGCTGAGAACTCCTACAATGAGCAGTTCTTC.